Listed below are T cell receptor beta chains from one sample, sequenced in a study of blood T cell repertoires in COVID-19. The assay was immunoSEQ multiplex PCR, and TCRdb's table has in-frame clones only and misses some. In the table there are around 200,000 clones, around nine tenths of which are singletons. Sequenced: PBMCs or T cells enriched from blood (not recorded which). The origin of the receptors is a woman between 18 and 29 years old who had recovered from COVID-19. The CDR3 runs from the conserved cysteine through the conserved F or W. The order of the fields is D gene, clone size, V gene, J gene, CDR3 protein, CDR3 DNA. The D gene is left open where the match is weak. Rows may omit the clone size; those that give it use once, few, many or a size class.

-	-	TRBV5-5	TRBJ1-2	CASSLASYGYTF	TGTGCCAGCAGCTTGGCCAGCTATGGCTACACCTTC
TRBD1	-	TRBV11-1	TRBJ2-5	CASSPGQGAGRETQYF	TGTGCCAGCAGCCCCGGACAGGGGGCAGGGAGAGAGACCCAGTACTTC
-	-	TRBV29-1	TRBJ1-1	CSVAYPRVTEAFF	TGCAGCGTTGCTTATCCTCGGGTCACTGAAGCTTTCTTT
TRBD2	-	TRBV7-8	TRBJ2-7	CASSLGQYGGRGTGEQYF	TGTGCCAGCAGCTTAGGCCAATATGGCGGGAGAGGAACGGGCGAGCAGTACTTC
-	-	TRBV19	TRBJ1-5	CASNGVGQPQHF	TGTGCCAGTAACGGGGTCGGGCAGCCCCAGCATTTT
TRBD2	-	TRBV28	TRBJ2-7	CASRPRLPSLAGAPYEQYF	TGTGCCAGCAGACCCCGTCTCCCATCACTAGCGGGGGCACCCTACGAGCAGTACTTC
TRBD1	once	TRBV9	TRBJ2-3	CASSVEGASTDTQYF	TGTGCCAGCAGCGTAGAGGGGGCGAGCACAGATACGCAGTATTTT
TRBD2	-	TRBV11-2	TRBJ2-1	CASSKLAGGPLYNEQFF	TGTGCCAGCAGCAAACTAGCGGGAGGGCCTCTCTACAATGAGCAGTTCTTC
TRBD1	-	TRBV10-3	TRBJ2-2	CAISESQTGPNTGELFF	TGTGCCATCAGTGAGTCCCAGACAGGGCCCAACACCGGGGAGCTGTTTTTT
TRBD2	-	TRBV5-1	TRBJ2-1	CASSLGASGRINEQFF	TGCGCCAGCAGCTTGGGGGCTAGCGGGAGAATAAATGAGCAGTTCTTC
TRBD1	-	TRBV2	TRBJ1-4	CASSVTGDGEKLFF	TGTGCCAGCAGTGTGACAGGGGACGGGGAAAAACTGTTTTTT
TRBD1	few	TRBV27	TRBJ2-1	CASSVTGGDGYNEQFF	TGTGCCAGCTCAGTTACAGGGGGCGATGGTTACAATGAGCAGTTCTTC
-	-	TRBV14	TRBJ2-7	CASSQLQGRGEQYF	TGTGCCAGCAGCCAACTCCAGGGGAGGGGCGAGCAGTACTTC
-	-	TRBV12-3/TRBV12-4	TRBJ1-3	CASSSENTIYF	TGTGCCAGCAGTTCAGAAAACACCATATATTTT
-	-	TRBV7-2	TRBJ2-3	CASSSGRGTDTQYF	TGTGCCAGCAGCTCCGGCAGGGGAACAGATACGCAGTATTTT
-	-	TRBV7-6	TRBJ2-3	CASSSGSGSTDTQYF	TGTGCCAGCAGCTCGGGTAGCGGTAGCACAGATACGCAGTATTTT
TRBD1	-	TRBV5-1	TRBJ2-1	CASSYRGTGVNEQFF	TGCGCCAGCAGCTACCGCGGGACAGGGGTCAATGAGCAGTTCTTC
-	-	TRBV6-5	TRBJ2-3	CASSYSPAGWDTQYF	TGTGCCAGCAGTTACTCTCCCGCCGGGTGGGATACGCAGTATTTT
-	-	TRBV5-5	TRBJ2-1	CASSLDPGTASREQFF	TGTGCCAGCAGCTTGGATCCGGGAACGGCCTCGCGTGAGCAGTTCTTC
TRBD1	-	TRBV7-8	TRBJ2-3	CASSGQAMIYF	TGTGCCAGCAGCGGACAGGCTATGATATATTTT
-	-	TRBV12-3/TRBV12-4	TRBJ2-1	CASSLGEVQFF	TGTGCCAGCAGTTTAGGCGAAGTGCAGTTCTTC
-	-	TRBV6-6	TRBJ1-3	CASSYSTTASGNTIYF	TGTGCCAGCAGTTACTCGACGACAGCATCTGGAAACACCATATATTTT
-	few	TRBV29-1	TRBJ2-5	CSVHRPSQRVQYF	TGCAGCGTTCACAGGCCAAGCCAGCGGGTCCAGTACTTC
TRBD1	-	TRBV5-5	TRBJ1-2	CASSLVRTGGPGYTF	TGTGCCAGCAGCTTGGTTAGGACAGGGGGCCCCGGCTACACCTTC
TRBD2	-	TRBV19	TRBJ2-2	CASSIRREGRGGELFF	TGTGCCAGTAGTATCAGGCGGGAGGGCCGGGGCGGGGAGCTGTTTTTT
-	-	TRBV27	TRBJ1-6	CASSSFIATGDSPLHF	TGTGCCAGCAGTTCGTTCATCGCGACAGGCGATTCACCCCTCCACTTT
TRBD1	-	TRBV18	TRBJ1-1	CASSRTGTGDTEAFF	TGTGCCAGCTCACGTACCGGGACAGGGGACACTGAAGCTTTCTTT
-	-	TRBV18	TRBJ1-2	CASSPNTGWGSYGYTF	TGTGCCAGCTCACCGAATACAGGGTGGGGCTCCTATGGCTACACCTTC
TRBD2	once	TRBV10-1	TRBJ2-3	CASSEWGGTSTDTQYF	TGCGCCAGCAGTGAGTGGGGGGGAACTAGCACAGATACGCAGTATTTT
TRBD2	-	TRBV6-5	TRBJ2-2	CAALGGGRAPGELFF	TGTGCCGCCCTAGGGGGCGGGAGGGCCCCCGGGGAGCTGTTTTTT
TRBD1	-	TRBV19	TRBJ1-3	CASKGTGQVTGNTIYF	TGTGCCAGTAAGGGAACCGGACAGGTCACTGGAAACACCATATATTTT
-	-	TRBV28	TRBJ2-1	CASSLAVGQSISYNEQFF	TGTGCCAGCAGTTTAGCGGTCGGACAGTCAATCTCCTACAATGAGCAGTTCTTC
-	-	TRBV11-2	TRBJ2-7	CASSLDRGYEQYF	TGTGCCAGCAGCTTAGACAGAGGCTACGAGCAGTACTTC
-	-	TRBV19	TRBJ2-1	CASSIGKGRPLYNEQFF	TGTGCCAGTAGTATAGGTAAGGGGCGCCCCCTTTACAATGAGCAGTTCTTC
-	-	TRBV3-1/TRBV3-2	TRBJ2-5	CASSQDLTGAQYF	TGTGCCAGCAGCCAAGATCTCACGGGGGCCCAGTACTTC
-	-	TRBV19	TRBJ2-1	CASSIGASSYNEQFF	TGTGCCAGTAGTATAGGGGCCAGCTCCTACAATGAGCAGTTCTTC
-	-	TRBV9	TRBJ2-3	CASSTPLNTDTQYF	TGTGCCAGCAGCACACCGCTCAACACAGATACGCAGTATTTT
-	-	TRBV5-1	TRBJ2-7	CASSSTSAYEQYF	TGCGCCAGCAGTTCGACAAGTGCCTACGAGCAGTACTTC
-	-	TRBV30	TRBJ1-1	CAWSVKWQNTEAFF	TGTGCCTGGAGTGTGAAATGGCAGAACACTGAAGCTTTCTTT
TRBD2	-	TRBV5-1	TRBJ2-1	CASSSGTSIYEQFF	TGCGCCAGCAGCTCCGGGACTAGCATCTATGAGCAGTTCTTC
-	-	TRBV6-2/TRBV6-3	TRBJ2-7	CASSYESRLVYEQYF	TGTGCCAGCAGTTACGAGTCTAGATTAGTCTACGAGCAGTACTTC
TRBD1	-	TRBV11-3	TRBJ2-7	CASRMKRDRRMILYEQYF	TGTGCCAGCAGGATGAAACGGGACAGACGAATGATCCTCTACGAGCAGTACTTC
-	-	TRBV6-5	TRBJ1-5	CASGQGIISQPQHF	TGTGCCAGCGGGCAGGGAATAATTTCTCAGCCCCAGCATTTT
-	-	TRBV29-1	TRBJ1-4	CSVEQGRDEKLFF	TGCAGCGTTGAACAGGGGCGGGATGAAAAACTGTTTTTT
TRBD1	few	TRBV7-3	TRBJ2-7	CASSFSGTGGYYEQYF	TGTGCCAGCAGCTTCAGCGGGACAGGGGGCTACTACGAGCAGTACTTC
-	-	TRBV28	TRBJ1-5	CASSLRVVNQPQHF	TGTGCCAGCAGTCTCAGGGTTGTCAATCAGCCCCAGCATTTT
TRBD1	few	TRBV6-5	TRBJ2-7	CASSYGTGAAYEQYF	TGTGCCAGCAGTTACGGGACAGGGGCTGCCTACGAGCAGTACTTC
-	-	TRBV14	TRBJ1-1	CASSQGVTAQQGEAFF	TGTGCCAGCAGCCAAGGGGTGACAGCCCAACAAGGTGAAGCTTTCTTT
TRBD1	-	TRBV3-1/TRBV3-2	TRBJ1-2	CASSQFGDSKSYTF	TGTGCCAGCAGCCAATTTGGGGACAGCAAGAGCTACACCTTC
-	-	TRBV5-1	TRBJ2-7	CASSTDTARSYEQYF	TGCGCCAGCAGCACGGACACGGCCCGCTCCTACGAGCAGTACTTC
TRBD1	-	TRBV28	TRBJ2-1	CASSLAGQDYNEQFF	TGTGCCAGCAGTTTGGCGGGACAGGACTACAATGAGCAGTTCTTC